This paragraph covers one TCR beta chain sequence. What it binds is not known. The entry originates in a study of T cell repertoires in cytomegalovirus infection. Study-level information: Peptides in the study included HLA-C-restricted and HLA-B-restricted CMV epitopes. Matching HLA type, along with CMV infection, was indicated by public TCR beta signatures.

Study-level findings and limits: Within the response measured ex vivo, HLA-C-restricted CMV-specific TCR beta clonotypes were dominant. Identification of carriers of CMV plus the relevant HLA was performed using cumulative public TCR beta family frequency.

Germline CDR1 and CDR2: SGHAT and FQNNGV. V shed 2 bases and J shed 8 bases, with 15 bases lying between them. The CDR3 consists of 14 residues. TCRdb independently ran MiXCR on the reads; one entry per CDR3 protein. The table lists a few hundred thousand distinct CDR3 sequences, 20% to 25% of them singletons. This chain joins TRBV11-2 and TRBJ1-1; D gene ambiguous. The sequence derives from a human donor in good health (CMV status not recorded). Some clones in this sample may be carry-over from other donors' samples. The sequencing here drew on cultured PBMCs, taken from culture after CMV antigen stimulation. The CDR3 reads CASSLNSGLAEAFF. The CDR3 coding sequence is TGTGCCAGCAGCTTAAACTCAGGTTTAGCGGAAGCTTTCTTT. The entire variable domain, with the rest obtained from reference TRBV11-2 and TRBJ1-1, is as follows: EAGVAQSPRYKIIEKRQSVAFWCNPISGHATLYWYQQILGQGPKLLIQFQNNGVVDDSQLPKDRFSAERLKGVDSTLKIQPAKLEDSAVYLCASSLNSGLAEAFFGQGTRLTVV.